A single count supports the clone carrying this T cell receptor beta chain. The data were taken from a study of CD8 T cells in Susac syndrome. Across the study: Blood was drawn from patients with Susac syndrome. At that point, they were therapy-naive, on corticosteroids, or on intravenous immunoglobulin alone.

Random hexamers primed reverse transcription of about 0.5 to 1 ug RNA. Amplification of TCR beta CDR3 across 54 Vbeta and 13 Jbeta was performed with immunoSEQ multiplex PCR. A single record per CDR3 protein comes from TCRdb applying MiXCR to the immunoSEQ multiplex PCR reads. Of over 70,000 distinct CDR3 sequences in the sample, about 96% were seen once. The CDR3 covers 15 residues. Germline V gene data show CDR1 as SGDLS and CDR2 as YYNGEE. V was pared by 4 bases and J by 7 bases, with 13 bases of the junction left unmatched. Blood CD8+ and CD4+ T cells underwent high-throughput TCR beta sequencing. Purification of the CD8+ and CD4+ T cells relied on negative isolation, and TEMRA cells underwent FACS enrichment.

The V call is TRBV9, the J call TRBJ2-7; 8 bases line up with TRBD1. Input material: CD8+ T cells from PBMCs. The TCR originated in a human donor with Susac syndrome. CDR3 nucleotide sequence: TGTGCCAGCAGCCCGGGACAGGTGGGTGAAGTTGAGCAGTACTTC. Protein sequence: CASSPGQVGEVEQYF.